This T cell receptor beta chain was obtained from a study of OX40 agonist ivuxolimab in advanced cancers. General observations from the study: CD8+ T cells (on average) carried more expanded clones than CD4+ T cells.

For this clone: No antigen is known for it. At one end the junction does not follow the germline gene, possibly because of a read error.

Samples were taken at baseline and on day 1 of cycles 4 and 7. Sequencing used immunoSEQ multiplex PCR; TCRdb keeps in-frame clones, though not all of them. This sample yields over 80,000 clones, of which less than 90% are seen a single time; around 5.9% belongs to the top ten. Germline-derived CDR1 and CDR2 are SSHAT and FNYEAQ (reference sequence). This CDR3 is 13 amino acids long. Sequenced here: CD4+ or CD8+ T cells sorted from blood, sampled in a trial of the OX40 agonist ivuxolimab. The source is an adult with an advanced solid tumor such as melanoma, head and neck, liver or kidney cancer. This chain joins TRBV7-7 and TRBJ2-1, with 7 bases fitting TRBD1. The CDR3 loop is CASSAKGANEQFF. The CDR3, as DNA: TGTGCTAGCAGCGCAAAGGGGGCAAATGAGCAGTTCTTC.